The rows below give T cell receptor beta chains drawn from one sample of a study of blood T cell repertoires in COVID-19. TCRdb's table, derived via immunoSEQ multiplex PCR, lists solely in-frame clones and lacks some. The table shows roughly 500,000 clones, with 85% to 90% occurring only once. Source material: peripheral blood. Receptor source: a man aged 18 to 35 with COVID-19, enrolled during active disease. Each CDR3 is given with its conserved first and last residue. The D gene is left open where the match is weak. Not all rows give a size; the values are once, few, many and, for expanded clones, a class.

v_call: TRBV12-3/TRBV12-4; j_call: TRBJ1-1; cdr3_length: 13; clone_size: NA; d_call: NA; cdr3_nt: TGTGCCAGCACCCTGGGACAGAACACTGAAGCTTTCTTT; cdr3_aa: CASTLGQNTEAFF
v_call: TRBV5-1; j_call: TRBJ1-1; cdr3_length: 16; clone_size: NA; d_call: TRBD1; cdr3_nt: TGCGCCAGCAGCTTGGTACCGACAGGGGCGAACACTGAAGCTTTCTTT; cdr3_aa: CASSLVPTGANTEAFF
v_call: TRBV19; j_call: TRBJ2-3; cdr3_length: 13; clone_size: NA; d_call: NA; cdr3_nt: TGTGCCAGTAGTCCGGACTTCACAGATACGCAGTATTTT; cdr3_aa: CASSPDFTDTQYF
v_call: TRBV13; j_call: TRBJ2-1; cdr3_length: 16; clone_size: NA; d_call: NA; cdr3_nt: TGTGCCAGCAGCTTAGGCTTTTTGACAAGTTACAATGAGCAGTTCTTC; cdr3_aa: CASSLGFLTSYNEQFF
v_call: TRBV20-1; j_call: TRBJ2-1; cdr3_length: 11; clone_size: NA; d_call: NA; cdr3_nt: TGCAGTGCTAGAGCCCGGGATGAGCAGTTCTTC; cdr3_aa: CSARARDEQFF
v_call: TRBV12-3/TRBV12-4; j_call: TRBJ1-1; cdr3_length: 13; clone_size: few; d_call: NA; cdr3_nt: TGTGCCAGCAGTTTGGGCTGGAACACTGAAGCTTTCTTT; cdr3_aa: CASSLGWNTEAFF
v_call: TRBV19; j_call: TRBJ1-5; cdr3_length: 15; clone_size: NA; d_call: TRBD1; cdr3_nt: TGTGCCAGTAGTAGCTCGGGACAGGGATACCAGCCCCAGCATTTT; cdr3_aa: CASSSSGQGYQPQHF
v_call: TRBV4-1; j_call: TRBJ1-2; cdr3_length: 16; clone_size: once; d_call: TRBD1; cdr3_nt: TGCGCCAGCAGCCAAGATGGGGCAGGGGGCGCCTATGGCTACACCTTC; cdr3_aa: CASSQDGAGGAYGYTF
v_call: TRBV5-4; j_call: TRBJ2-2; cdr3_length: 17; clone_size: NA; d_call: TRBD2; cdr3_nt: TGTGCCAGCAGCGCGTCGCCGGGACTAGCGGACACCGGGGAGCTGTTTTTT; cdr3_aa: CASSASPGLADTGELFF
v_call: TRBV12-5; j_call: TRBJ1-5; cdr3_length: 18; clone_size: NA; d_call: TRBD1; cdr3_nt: TGTGCTAGTGGTTTGGTAAATTCCGGGACAGGTTACAATCAGCCCCAGCATTTT; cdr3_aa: CASGLVNSGTGYNQPQHF
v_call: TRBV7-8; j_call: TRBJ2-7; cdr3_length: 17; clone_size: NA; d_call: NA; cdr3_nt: TGTGCCAGCAGCTTCCCGAGCTCGGGGAGGCCTGTCTACGAGCAGTACTTC; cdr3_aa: CASSFPSSGRPVYEQYF
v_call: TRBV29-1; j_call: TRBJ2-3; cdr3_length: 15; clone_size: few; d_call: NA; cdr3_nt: TGCAGCGTTGAAAGTGGGCATCTTATCACAGATACGCAGTATTTT; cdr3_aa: CSVESGHLITDTQYF
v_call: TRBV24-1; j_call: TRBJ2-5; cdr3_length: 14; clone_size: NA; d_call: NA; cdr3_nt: TGTGCCACCAGGGGTCCGGGGGAGCAAGAGACCCAGTACTTC; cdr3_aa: CATRGPGEQETQYF
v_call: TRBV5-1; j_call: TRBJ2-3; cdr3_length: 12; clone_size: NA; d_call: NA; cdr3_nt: TGCGCCAGCAGCTTGGGTACGGTAGCGCAGTATTTT; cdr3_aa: CASSLGTVAQYF
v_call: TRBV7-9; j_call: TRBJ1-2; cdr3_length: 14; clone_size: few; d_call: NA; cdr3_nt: TGTGCCAGCAGCTCCTCAGACACGTACTATGGCTACACCTTC; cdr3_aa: CASSSSDTYYGYTF
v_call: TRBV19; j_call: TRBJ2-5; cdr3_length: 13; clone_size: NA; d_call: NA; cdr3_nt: TGTGCCAGTAATACAGGCAGCCAAGAGACCCAGTACTTC; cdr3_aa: CASNTGSQETQYF
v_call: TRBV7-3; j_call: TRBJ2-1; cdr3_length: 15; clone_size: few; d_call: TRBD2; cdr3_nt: TGTGCCAGCAGTCTTAGCGGGACCTCCTACAATGAGCAGTTCTTC; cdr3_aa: CASSLSGTSYNEQFF
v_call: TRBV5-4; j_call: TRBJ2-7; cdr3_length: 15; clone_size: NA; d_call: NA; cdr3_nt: TGTGCCAGCAGCAAATCGGGAGTTCGGGCGGACGAGCAGTACTTC; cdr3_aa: CASSKSGVRADEQYF
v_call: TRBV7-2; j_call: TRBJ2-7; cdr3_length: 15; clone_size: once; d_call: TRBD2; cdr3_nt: TGTGCCAGCAGCTTAGTATGGAGCGGGAGCTACGAGCAGTACTTC; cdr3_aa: CASSLVWSGSYEQYF
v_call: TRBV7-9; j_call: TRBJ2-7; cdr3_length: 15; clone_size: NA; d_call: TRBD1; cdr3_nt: TGTGCCAGCAGCCCGCGACAGGGGGCCCCCAACGAGCAGTACTTC; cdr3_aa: CASSPRQGAPNEQYF
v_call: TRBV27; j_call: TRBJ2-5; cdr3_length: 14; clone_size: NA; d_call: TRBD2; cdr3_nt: TGTGCCAGCAGTCTTCGGACTAGTGGGCAGACCCAGTACTTC; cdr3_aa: CASSLRTSGQTQYF
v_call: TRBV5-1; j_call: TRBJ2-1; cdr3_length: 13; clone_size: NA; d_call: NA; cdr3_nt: TGCGCCAGCAGCCCAGGGTCCTACAATGAGCAGTTCTTC; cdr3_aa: CASSPGSYNEQFF
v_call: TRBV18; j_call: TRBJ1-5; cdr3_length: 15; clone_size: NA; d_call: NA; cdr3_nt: TGTGCCAGCTCACCACAATCTAATAGCAATCAGCCCCAGCATTTT; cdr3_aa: CASSPQSNSNQPQHF
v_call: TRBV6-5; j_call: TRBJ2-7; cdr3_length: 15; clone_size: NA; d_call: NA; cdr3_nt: TGTGCCAGCAGTTCGCCCCTGACAGACCCCTACGAGCAGTACTTC; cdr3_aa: CASSSPLTDPYEQYF
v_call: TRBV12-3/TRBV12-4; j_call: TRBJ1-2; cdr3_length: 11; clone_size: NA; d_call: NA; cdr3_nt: TGTGCCAGCACGAGAGACTATGGCTACACCTTC; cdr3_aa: CASTRDYGYTF
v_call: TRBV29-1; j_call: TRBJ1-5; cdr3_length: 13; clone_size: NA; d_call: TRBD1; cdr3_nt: TGCAGCGTGCAGACAGGGCCCGATCAGCCCCAGCATTTT; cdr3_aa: CSVQTGPDQPQHF
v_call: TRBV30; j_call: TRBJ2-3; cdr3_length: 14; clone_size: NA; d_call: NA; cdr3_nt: TGTGCCTGGAGGGGCTGGCTTAGCACAGATACGCAGTATTTT; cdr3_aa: CAWRGWLSTDTQYF
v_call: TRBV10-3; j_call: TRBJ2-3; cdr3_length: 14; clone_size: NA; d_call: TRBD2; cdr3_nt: TGTGCCATCAGTGGTAATAGCGGGAGAGATACGCAGTATTTT; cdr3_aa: CAISGNSGRDTQYF
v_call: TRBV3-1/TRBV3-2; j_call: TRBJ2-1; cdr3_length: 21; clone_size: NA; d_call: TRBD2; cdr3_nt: TGTGCCAGCAGCCAAGGATTTAGCGGGAGGCCCCGTTTTTTCTCCTACAATGAGCAGTTCTTC; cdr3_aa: CASSQGFSGRPRFFSYNEQFF
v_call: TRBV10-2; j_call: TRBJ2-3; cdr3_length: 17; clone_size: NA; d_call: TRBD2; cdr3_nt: TGCGCCAGCAGTGCACTAGCGGGGGAATCTAGCACAGATACGCAGTATTTT; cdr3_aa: CASSALAGESSTDTQYF
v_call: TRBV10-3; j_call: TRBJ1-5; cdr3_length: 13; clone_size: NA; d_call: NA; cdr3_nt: TGTGCCATCAGTGACCTGGACTACGGGCCCCAGCATTTT; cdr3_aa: CAISDLDYGPQHF
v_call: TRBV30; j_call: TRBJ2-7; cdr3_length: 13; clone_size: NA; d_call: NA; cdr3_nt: TGTGCCTGCCAAGGGGTCCCTTTCAGCGAGCAGTACTTC; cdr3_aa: CACQGVPFSEQYF
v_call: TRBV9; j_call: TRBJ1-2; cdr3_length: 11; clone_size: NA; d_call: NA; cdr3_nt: TGTGCCAGCAGCGTAGGAGGGGGCTACACCTTC; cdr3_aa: CASSVGGGYTF
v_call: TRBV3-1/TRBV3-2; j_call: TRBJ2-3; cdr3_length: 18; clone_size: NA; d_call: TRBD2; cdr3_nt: TGTGCCAGCAGCCAACCCACCCCCTATGCGGGGGGCACAGATACGCAGTATTTT; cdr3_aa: CASSQPTPYAGGTDTQYF
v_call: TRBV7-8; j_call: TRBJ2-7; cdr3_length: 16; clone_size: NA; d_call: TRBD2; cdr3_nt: TGTGCCAGCAGCTTAGCGCTGAGCGGGGGGGCCTACGAGCAGTACTTC; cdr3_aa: CASSLALSGGAYEQYF
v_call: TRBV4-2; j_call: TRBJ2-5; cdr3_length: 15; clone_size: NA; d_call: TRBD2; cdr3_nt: TGTGCCAGCAGCCAATCTCTAGCGGGGCGAGAGACCCAGTACTTC; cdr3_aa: CASSQSLAGRETQYF
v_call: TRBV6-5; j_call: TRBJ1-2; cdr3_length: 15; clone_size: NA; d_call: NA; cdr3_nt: TGTGCCAGCAGTTACTCCTGGTCCATAGATTATGGCTACACCTTC; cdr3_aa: CASSYSWSIDYGYTF
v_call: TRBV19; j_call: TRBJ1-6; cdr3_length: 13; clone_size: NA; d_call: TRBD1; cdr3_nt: TGTGCCAGTAGTCCCGGGACAGCGTCACCCCTCCACTTT; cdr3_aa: CASSPGTASPLHF
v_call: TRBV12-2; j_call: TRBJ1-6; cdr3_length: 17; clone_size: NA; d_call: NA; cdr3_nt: TGTGCAAGTCGCTTAGCGCGGTGGAGCTCCTATAATTCACCCCTCCACTTT; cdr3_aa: CASRLARWSSYNSPLHF
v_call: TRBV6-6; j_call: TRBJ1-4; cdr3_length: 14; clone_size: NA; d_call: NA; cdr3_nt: TGTGCCAGCAGTTTACAGGGAGGGAATGAAAAACTGTTTTTT; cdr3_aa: CASSLQGGNEKLFF
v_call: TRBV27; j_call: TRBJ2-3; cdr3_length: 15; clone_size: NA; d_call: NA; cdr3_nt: TGTGCCAGGGACCCCGGGGAGATTAGGACAGATACGCAGTATTTT; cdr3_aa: CARDPGEIRTDTQYF
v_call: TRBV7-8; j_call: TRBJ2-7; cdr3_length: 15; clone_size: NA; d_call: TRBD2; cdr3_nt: TGTGCCAGCAGTTACCTAGGCGGGGGTCCGGACGAGCAGTACTTC; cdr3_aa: CASSYLGGGPDEQYF
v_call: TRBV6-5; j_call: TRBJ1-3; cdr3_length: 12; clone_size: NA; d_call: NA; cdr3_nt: TGTGCCAGCCTTAGCTCTGGAAACACCATATATTTT; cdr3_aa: CASLSSGNTIYF
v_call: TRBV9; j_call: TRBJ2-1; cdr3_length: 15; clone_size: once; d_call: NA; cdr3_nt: TGTGCCAGCAGCGTGAGCGGAGACTCCTACAATGAGCAGTTCTTC; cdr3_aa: CASSVSGDSYNEQFF
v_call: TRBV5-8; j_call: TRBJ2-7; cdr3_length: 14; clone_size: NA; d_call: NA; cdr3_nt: TGTGCCAGCAGCTTGGGCCGAGATTCCTACGAGCAGTACTTC; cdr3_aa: CASSLGRDSYEQYF
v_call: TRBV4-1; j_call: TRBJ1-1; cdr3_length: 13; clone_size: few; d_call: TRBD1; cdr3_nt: TGCGCCAGCAGCCAGGACAGGGGTACTGAAGCTTTCTTT; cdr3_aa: CASSQDRGTEAFF
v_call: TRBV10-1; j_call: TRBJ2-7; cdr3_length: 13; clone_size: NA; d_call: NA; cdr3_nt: TGCGCCAGCAGGCCCAGAAGTACCTACGAGCAGTACTTC; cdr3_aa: CASRPRSTYEQYF
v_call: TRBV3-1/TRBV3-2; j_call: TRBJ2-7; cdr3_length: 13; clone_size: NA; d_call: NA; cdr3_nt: TGTGCCAGCAGCCGGACCTTCCGGGAGGAGCAGTACTTC; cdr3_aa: CASSRTFREEQYF
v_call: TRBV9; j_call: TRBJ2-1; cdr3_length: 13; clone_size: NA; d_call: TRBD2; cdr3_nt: TGTGCCAGCAGCGTAGAGGGACTAGCGGAGCAGTTCTTC; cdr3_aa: CASSVEGLAEQFF
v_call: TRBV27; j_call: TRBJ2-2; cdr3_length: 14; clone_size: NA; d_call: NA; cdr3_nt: TGTGCCAGCAGTTTAAACAAGAACACCGGGGAGCTGTTTTTT; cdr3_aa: CASSLNKNTGELFF